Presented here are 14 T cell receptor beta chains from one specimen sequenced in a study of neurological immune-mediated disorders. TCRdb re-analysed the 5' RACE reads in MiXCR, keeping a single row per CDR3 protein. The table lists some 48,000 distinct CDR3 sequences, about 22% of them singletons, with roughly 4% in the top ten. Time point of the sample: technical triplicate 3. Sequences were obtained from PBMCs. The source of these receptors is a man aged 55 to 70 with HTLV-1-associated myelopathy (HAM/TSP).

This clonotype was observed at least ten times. CDR3 DNA sequence: TGCGCCAGCAGCCCGGGTACAGGGGCCTACGAGCAGTACTTC. Translation gives CASSPGTGAYEQYF. This chain links TRBV5-1 with TRBJ2-7; 7 positions agree with TRBD1. This CDR3 has 14 amino acids. The trim removed 4 bases at V and 2 bases at J, leaving 6 bases unmatched. CDR1 is SGHRS and CDR2 is YFSETQ in the germline V gene.

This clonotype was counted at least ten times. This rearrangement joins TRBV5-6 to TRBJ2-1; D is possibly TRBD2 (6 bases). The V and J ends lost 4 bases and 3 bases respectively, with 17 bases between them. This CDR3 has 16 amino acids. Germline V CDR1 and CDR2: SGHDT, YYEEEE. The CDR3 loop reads CASSHDGGEVYNEQFF. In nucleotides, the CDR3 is TGTGCCAGCAGCCATGACGGAGGGGAGGTCTACAATGAGCAGTTCTTC.

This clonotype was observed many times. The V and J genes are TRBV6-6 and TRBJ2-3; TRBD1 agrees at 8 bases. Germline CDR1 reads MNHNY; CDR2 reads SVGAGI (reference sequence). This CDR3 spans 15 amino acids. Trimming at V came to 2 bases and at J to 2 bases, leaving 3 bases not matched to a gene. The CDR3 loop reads CASSYRDRPTDTQYF. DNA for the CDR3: TGTGCCAGCAGTTACCGGGACAGGCCCACAGATACGCAGTATTTT.

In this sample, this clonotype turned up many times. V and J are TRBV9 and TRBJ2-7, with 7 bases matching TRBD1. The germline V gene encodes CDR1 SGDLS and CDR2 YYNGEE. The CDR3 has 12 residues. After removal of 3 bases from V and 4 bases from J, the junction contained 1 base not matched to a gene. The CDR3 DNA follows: TGTGCCAGCAGCGGGGACAGTTACGAGCAGTACTTC. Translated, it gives CASSGDSYEQYF.

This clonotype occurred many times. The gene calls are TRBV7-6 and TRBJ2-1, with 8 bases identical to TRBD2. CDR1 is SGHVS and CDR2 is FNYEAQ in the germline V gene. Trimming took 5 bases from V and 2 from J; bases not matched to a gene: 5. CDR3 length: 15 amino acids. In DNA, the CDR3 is TGTGCCAGCAGCCCCTTAGCGGGGCCCTACAATGAGCAGTTCTTC. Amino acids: CASSPLAGPYNEQFF. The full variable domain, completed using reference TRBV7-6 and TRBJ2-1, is GAGVSQSPRYKVTKRGQDVALRCDPISGHVSLYWYRQALGQGPEFLTYFNYEAQQDKSGLPNDRFSAERPEGSISTLTIQRTEQRDSAMYRCASSPLAGPYNEQFFGPGTRLTVL.

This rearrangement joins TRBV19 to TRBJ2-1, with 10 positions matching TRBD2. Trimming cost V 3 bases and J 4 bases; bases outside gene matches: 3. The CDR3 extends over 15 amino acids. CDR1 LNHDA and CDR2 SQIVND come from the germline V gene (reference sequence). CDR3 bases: TGTGCCAGTAGTATTACTAGCGGGGAGTACAATGAGCAGTTCTTC. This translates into CASSITSGEYNEQFF.

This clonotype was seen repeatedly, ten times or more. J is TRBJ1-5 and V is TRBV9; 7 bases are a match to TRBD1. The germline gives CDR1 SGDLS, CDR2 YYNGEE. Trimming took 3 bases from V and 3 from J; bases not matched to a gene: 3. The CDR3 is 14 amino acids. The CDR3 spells CASSDGTDNQPQHF. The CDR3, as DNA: TGTGCCAGCAGCGATGGGACAGACAATCAGCCCCAGCATTTT.

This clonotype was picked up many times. The CDR3 DNA reads TGTGCCAGCATCTCTGGCGGGCTTACCGGGGAGCTGTTTTTT. This translates into CASISGGLTGELFF. The genes are TRBV7-9 and TRBJ2-2; weak D call: TRBD2 (5 bases). This CDR3 is built from 14 residues. Germline CDR1 and CDR2: SEHNR and FQNEAQ (reference sequence). V was trimmed by 7 bases and J by 5 bases, leaving 14 bases between them.

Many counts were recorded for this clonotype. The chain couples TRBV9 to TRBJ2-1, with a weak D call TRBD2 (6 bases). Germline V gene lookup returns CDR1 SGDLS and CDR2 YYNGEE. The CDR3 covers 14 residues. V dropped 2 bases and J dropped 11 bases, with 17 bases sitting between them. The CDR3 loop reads CASSVNHLAPKQFF. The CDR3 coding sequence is TGTGCCAGCAGCGTCAACCATCTAGCGCCGAAGCAGTTCTTC.

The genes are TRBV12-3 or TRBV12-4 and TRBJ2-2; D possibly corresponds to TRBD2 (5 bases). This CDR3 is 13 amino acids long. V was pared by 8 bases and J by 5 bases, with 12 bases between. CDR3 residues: CASRVSGTGELFF. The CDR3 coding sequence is TGTGCCAGCCGGGTGTCGGGGACCGGGGAGCTGTTTTTT.

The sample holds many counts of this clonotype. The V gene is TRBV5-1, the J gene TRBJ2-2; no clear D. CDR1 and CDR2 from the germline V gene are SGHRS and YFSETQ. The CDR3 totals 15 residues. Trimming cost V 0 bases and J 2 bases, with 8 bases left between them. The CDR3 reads CASSLGRPNTGELFF. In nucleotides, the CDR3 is TGCGCCAGCAGCTTGGGCAGGCCCAACACCGGGGAGCTGTTTTTT.

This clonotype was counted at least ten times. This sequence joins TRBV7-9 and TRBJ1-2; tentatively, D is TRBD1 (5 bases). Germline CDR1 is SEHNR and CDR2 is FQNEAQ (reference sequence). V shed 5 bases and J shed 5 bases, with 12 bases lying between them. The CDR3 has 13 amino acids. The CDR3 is CASSQGADYGYTF. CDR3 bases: TGTGCCAGCAGCCAAGGGGCAGATTATGGCTACACCTTC.

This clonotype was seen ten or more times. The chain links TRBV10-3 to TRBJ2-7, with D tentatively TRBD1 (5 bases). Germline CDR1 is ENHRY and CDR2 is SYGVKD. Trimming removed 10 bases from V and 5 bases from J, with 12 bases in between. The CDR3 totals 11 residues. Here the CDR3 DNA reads TGTGCCACCCAGGGTCTGAACGAGCAGTACTTC. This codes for CATQGLNEQYF.

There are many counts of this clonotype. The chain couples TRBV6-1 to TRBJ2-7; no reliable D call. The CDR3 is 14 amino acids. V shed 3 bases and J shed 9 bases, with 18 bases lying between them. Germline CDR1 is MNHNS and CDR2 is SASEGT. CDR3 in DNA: TGTGCCAGCAGTGACCCCCGATACCCCTGGGGGCAGTACTTC. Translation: CASSDPRYPWGQYF.